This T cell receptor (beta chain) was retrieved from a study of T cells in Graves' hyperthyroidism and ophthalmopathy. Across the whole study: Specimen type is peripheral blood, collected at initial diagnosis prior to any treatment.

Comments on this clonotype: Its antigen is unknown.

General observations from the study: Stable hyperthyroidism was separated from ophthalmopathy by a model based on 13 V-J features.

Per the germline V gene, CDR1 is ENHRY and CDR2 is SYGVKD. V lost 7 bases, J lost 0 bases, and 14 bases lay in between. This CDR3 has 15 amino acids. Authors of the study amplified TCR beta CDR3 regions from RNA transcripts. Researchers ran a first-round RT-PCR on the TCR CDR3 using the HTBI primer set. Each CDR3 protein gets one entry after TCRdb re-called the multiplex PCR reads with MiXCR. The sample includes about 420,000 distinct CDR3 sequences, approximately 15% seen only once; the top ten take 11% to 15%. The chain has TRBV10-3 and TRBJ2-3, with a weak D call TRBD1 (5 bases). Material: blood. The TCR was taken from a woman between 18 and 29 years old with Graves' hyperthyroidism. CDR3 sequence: CAIKSQQESTDTQYF. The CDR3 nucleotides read TGTGCCATCAAAAGCCAACAGGAGAGCACAGATACGCAGTATTTT.